This T cell receptor beta chain was identified during a study of blood T cell repertoires in COVID-19. In the study overall: Acute-phase and convalescent COVID-19 samples originated in the United States, Italy and Spain. T cells, B-cell-depleted T cells, or PBMCs provided the cDNA or gDNA that served as material.

Germline V lookup: CDR1 LGHDT, CDR2 YNNKEL (reference sequence). The CDR3 length is 14 residues. The V gene lost 7 bases and the J gene lost 10 bases, with 17 bases spanning the gap. This clone came up a few times. In the original processing: How many nucleated cells were present was estimated from reference gene primer amplification. Some clones are missing from TCRdb's copy, which holds only in-frame ones; the method was immunoSEQ multiplex PCR. V and J calls and clone size follow that table, whereas D and trimming were derived from the DNA. Here the sample spans 200,000 to 250,000 clones, about nine tenths being singletons. In Seattle, patients joined the study during active infection and were tracked longitudinally.

Material: peripheral blood. V gene TRBV3-1 (or the pseudogene TRBV3-2) combines with J gene TRBJ1-6, with D perhaps TRBD1 (5 bases). The sequence was collected from a man aged 30-40 years with COVID-19, enrolled during active disease. The CDR3 sequence is CASTRDLGRSPLHF. The CDR3 DNA sequence: TGTGCCAGCACAAGGGACCTCGGGAGGTCACCCCTCCACTTT.